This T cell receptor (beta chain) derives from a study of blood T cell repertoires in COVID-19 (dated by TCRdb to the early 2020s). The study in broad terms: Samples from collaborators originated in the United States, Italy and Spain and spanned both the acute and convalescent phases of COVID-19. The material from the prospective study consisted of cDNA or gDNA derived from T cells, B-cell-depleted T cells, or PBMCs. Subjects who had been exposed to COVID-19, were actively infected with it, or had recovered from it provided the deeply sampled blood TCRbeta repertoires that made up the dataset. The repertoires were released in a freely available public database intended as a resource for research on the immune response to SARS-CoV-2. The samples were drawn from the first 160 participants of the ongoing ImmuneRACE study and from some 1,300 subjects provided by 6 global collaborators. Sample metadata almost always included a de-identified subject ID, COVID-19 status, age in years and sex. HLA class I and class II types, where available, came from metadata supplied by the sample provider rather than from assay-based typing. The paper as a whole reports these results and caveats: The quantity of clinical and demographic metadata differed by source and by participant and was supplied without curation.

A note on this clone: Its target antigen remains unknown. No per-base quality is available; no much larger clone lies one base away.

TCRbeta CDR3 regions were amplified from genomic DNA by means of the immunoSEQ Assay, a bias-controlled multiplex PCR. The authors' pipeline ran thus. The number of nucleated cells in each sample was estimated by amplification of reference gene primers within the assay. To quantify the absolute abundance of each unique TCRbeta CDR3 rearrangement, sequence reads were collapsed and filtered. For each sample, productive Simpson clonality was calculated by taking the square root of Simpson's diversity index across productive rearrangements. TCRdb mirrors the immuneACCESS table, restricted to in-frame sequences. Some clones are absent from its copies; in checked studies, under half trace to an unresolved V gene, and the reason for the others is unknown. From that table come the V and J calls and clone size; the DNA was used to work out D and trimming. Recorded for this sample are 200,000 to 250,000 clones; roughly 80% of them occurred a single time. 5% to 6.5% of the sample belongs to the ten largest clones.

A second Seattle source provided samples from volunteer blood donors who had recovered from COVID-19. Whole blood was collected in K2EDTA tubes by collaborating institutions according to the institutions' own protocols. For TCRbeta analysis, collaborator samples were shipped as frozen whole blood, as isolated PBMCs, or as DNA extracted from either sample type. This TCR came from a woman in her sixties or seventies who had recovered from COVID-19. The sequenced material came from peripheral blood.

The CDR3 corresponds to CGSQGSGNTIYF. The base sequence is TGTGGCTCGCAGGGGTCTGGAAACACCATATATTTT. The chain is encoded by TRBV6-5 joined to TRBJ1-3; perhaps TRBD1 is the D gene, with 6 bases matching. The CDR3 spans 12 residues, from the cysteine through the phenylalanine. The only DNA kept is the CDR3, 36 bases in frame from the first base. CDR1 and CDR2 (MNHEY, SVGAGI) derive from the germline V gene.